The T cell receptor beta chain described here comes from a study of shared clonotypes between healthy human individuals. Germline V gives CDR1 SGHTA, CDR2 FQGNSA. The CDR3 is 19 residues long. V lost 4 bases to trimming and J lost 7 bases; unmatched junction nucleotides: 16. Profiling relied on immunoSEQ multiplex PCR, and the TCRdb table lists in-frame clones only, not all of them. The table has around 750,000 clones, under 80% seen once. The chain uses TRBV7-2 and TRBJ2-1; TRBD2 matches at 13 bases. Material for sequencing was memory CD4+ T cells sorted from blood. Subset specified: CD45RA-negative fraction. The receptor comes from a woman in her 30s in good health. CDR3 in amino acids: CASSSRTSGSLLYPNEQFF. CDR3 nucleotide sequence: TGTGCCAGCAGCTCGAGGACTAGCGGGAGTCTCCTCTATCCTAATGAGCAGTTCTTC.